The entry that follows covers one T cell receptor beta chain sequence. What it recognizes is unknown. TCRdb's table, derived via immunoSEQ multiplex PCR, lists solely in-frame clones and lacks some. This sample has around 47,000 clones, with 94% found just once. This CDR3 contains 14 residues. CDR1 is MNHEY and CDR2 is SVGAGI in the germline V gene. The trim removed 8 bases at V and 4 bases at J, leaving 8 bases unmatched. The sample comes from a study of T cells after posttransplantation cyclophosphamide. Regarding the study as a whole: Recipient CMV seropositivity and CMV reactivation strongly tracked TRB clonality. Later blood repertoires were often dominated by clones from the donor CD8+ memory compartment. Tissue-infiltrating T cells from skin or gut overlapped little with blood T cells.

The rearrangement links TRBV6-5 to TRBJ2-3; TRBD2 matches at 8 bases. The clonotype originates from a woman aged 25 to 45 in good health and a related stem cell transplant donor. Sequenced sample: PBMCs. CDR3 DNA: TGTGCCAGCCGACGGGGCGGGGGGCCAGATACGCAGTATTTT. Its translation: CASRRGGGPDTQYF.